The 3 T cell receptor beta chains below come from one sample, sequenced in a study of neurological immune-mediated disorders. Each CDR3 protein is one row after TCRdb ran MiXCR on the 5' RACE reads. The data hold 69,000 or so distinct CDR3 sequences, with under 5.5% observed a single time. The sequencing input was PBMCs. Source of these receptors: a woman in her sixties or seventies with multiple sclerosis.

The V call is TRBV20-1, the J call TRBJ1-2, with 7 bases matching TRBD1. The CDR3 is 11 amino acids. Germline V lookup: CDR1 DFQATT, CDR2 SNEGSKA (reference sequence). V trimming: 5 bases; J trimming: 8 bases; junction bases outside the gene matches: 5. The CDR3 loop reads CSAATGDGYTF. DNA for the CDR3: TGCAGTGCTGCCACAGGGGACGGCTACACCTTC.

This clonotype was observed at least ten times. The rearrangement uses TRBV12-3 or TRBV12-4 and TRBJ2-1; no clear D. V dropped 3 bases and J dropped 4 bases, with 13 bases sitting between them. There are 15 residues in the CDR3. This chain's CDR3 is CASSFSPIEYNEQFF. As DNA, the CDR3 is TGTGCCAGCAGTTTCTCCCCTATTGAGTACAATGAGCAGTTCTTC.

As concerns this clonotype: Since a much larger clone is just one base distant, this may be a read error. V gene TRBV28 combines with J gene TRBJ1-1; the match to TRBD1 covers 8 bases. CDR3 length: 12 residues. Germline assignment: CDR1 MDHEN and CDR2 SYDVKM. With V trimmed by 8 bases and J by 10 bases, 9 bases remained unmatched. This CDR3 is CASLGRGRIAFF. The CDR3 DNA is TGTGCCAGCCTCGGCAGGGGGCGGATAGCTTTCTTT.